This T cell receptor (beta chain) derives from a study of tumor and adjacent non-tumor tissue in lung cancer. Looking at the study overall: There were 11 to 12 adenocarcinoma, a couple of squamous cell carcinoma and 1 small cell lung cancer cases. Study results and limitations: Tumor tissue had significantly higher TCR diversity than normal lung.

RNA was extracted from bulk tissue without any cell sorting. A modified ARM-PCR protocol with three rounds of nested PCR amplified TCRbeta. TCRdb processed the multiplex PCR reads anew with MiXCR; each CDR3 protein has one entry. This sample has around 210,000 distinct CDR3 sequences; 70% to 75% occur once, and the top ten carry roughly a quarter. This clonotype was picked up a small number of times. Antigen: not known. Relative to the germline gene, one junction end is altered; a read error may explain this. Germline CDR1 LGHNA, CDR2 YSLEER. The CDR3 has 15 residues. The clonotype was recovered from a man in his sixties with non-small cell lung cancer. The chain links TRBV4-3 to TRBJ2-5; D gene ambiguous. What was sequenced was lung tumor tissue. In DNA form, the CDR3 reads TGCACCAGCAGCCCAGGCAGCCAACCTGGTGAGACCCAGTACTTC. Translated: CTSSPGSQPGETQYF.